Presented here are 29 T cell receptor beta chains from one specimen sequenced in a study of response to subunit inactivated influenza vaccine. A single record per CDR3 protein comes from TCRdb applying MiXCR to the RT-PCR reads. The sample contains 500,000 to 750,000 distinct CDR3 sequences, 13% to 15% of which appear only once. Sample: PBMCs from blood, taken about 12 days after vaccination. These receptors all come from a man aged 50 to 59 who received an inactivated influenza vaccine.

This clonotype was detected a few times. The J gene is TRBJ2-1, the V gene TRBV5-8; the match to TRBD2 covers 13 bases. Germline CDR1 reads SGHTS; CDR2 reads YDEGEE. The trim removed 4 bases at V and 0 bases at J, leaving 4 bases unmatched. The CDR3 runs 17 residues. The chain's CDR3 is CASSLTSGGVSYNEQFF. The CDR3 nucleotides read TGTGCCAGCAGCCTAACTAGCGGGGGGGTCTCCTACAATGAGCAGTTCTTC.

CDR3 in amino acids: CASSPGPINSPLHF. The CDR3 coding sequence is TGTGCCAGCAGCCCTGGACCGATTAATTCACCCCTCCACTTT. The chain links TRBV5-6 to TRBJ1-6, with D uncertain. Between the trimmed V and J ends, which lost 4 bases and 6 bases, there was a span of 11 bases. The CDR3 is 14 residues long. CDR1 and CDR2 from the germline V gene are SGHDT and YYEEEE.

A few counts support this clonotype. The chain recombines TRBV6-4 with TRBJ1-1, with 8 positions matching TRBD1. CDR1 is MRHNA and CDR2 is SNTAGT in the germline V gene. The CDR3 has 14 residues. With V trimmed by 5 bases and J by 5 bases, 7 bases remained unmatched. The CDR3 sequence is CASSQDRASTEAFF. CDR3 coding DNA: TGTGCCAGCAGTCAGGACAGGGCTAGTACTGAAGCTTTCTTT.

This clonotype was picked up a small number of times. The CDR3 here is CASSVDPSYNSPLHF. CDR3 DNA sequence: TGTGCCAGCAGCGTAGATCCCTCCTATAATTCACCCCTCCACTTT. The chain is built from TRBV9 and TRBJ1-6, with D uncertain. Trimming left V 0 bases short and J 0 bases short, with 4 bases between. This CDR3 has 15 amino acids. Germline values: CDR1 SGDLS, CDR2 YYNGEE. Full variable domain (outside the CDR3, taken from reference TRBV9 and TRBJ1-6): DSGVTQTPKHLITATGQRVTLRCSPRSGDLSVYWYQQSLDQGLQFLIQYYNGEERAKGNILERFSAQQFPDLHSELNLSSLELGDSALYFCASSVDPSYNSPLHFGNGTRLTVT.

The genes are TRBV11-3 and TRBJ1-1; possibly TRBD1 for D (6 bases). Trimming took 3 bases from V and 5 from J, leaving 13 bases between them. Germline CDR1 reads SGHNT; CDR2 reads YENEEA. This CDR3 region has 14 residues. CDR3 bases: TGTGCCAGCAGCTTCAGGGGCGGGGAGACTGAAGCTTTCTTT. This codes for CASSFRGGETEAFF.

This clonotype was recorded at least ten times. The chain combines TRBV5-1 with TRBJ2-1; the D call may be TRBD1 or TRBD2 (5 bases each). V lost 0 bases to trimming and J lost 4 bases, with 14 bases between them. Germline V CDR1 and CDR2: SGHRS, YFSETQ. The CDR3 sequence is 16 residues long. The CDR3 DNA follows: TGCGCCAGCAGCTTGGGAGGGGTCAGGGCTTACAATGAGCAGTTCTTC. The encoded protein is CASSLGGVRAYNEQFF.

This clonotype was picked up a small number of times. The chain uses TRBV5-1 and TRBJ2-3; 13 nucleotides match TRBD2. The CDR3 contains 16 residues. CDR1 is SGHRS, CDR2 YFSETQ, per germline. The V gene end was trimmed by 3 bases and the J gene end by 6 bases; junction bases not matched to a gene: 7. The DNA for the CDR3 is TGCGCCAGCAGCTCTTGGACTAGCGGGAGTAGGGATACGCAGTATTTT. This sequence encodes CASSSWTSGSRDTQYF.

The V gene is TRBV7-9, the J gene TRBJ1-5; D remains unclear. This CDR3 has 13 residues. CDR1 is SEHNR, CDR2 FQNEAQ, per germline (reference sequence). V gave up 1 base and J gave up 3 bases, with 4 bases separating them. CDR3 bases: TGTGCCAGCAGCTTAGATGCCAATCAGCCCCAGCATTTT. Amino acids: CASSLDANQPQHF.

A note on this clonotype: It is likely a read error, because the conserved phenylalanine at the end of the CDR3 is missing. The J gene is TRBJ2-5, the V gene TRBV4-2, with D possibly TRBD2 on 5 matching bases. CDR3 length: 13 residues. Germline V gene data show CDR1 as LGHNA and CDR2 as YNFKEQ. Trimming stripped 0 bases from V and 7 bases from J, with 9 bases between. CDR3 residues: CASSQEGRGTQYL. CDR3 nucleotide sequence: TGTGCCAGCAGCCAAGAAGGCCGGGGGACCCAGTACCTC.

Only a few counts were recorded for this clonotype. The gene calls are TRBV7-9 and TRBJ2-1; 11 bases match TRBD2. Unmatched junction bases numbered 9, after V lost 5 bases and J lost 6 bases. CDR3 length equals 16 residues. Germline V CDR1 and CDR2: SEHNR, FQNEAQ (reference sequence). CDR3 nucleotides: TGTGCCAGCAGCCCCCTCGGGACTAGCGGTTCCAATGAGCAGTTCTTC. It translates to CASSPLGTSGSNEQFF. Based on the CDR3 plus reference TRBV7-9 and TRBJ2-1, the full variable domain is DTGVSQNPRHKITKRGQNVTFRCDPISEHNRLYWYRQTLGQGPEFLTYFQNEAQLEKSRLLSDRFSAERPKGSFSTLEIQRTEQGDSAMYLCASSPLGTSGSNEQFFGPGTRLTVL.

This clonotype appeared a few times. The chain employs TRBV7-9 and TRBJ1-4; 10 bases match TRBD1. With 5 bases clipped from V and 8 bases from J, the junction kept 11 bases outside the gene matches. Germline V gene lookup returns CDR1 SEHNR and CDR2 FQNEAQ (reference sequence). The CDR3 extends over 16 amino acids. In DNA, the CDR3 is TGTGCCAGCAGCCCACACGGACAGGGGGGTGGCGAAAAACTGTTTTTT. It encodes CASSPHGQGGGEKLFF.

This clonotype was counted only a few times. The rearrangement joins TRBV2 to TRBJ2-1; 7 positions match TRBD1. Germline V gene lookup returns CDR1 SNHLY and CDR2 FYNNEI. V lost 5 bases, J lost 4 bases, and 2 bases stayed unmatched. The CDR3 length is 13 residues. The CDR3 nucleotides read TGTGCCAGCAGTACACAGGGGTACAATGAGCAGTTCTTC. Translation: CASSTQGYNEQFF.

This clonotype was counted at least ten times. The chain links TRBV29-1 to TRBJ2-1, with D possibly TRBD1 on 6 matching bases. Trimming stripped 8 bases from V and 7 bases from J, with 12 bases between. Germline V CDR1 and CDR2: SQVTM, ANQGSEA. This CDR3 is 11 amino acids long. This CDR3 reads CSSKQGNEQFF. In nucleotides, the CDR3 is TGCAGCTCAAAACAGGGTAATGAGCAGTTCTTC.

This chain links TRBV20-1 with TRBJ1-2; D is perhaps TRBD1 (5 bases). Trimming took 3 bases from V and 8 from J, leaving 22 bases between them. The CDR3 runs 15 residues. Germline V gene data show CDR1 as DFQATT and CDR2 as SNEGSKA (reference sequence). This CDR3 reads CSASRGQRLGGGYTF. CDR3 coding DNA: TGCAGTGCTAGTAGGGGTCAAAGGTTGGGGGGAGGCTACACCTTC.

This clonotype was detected only a few times. The chain links TRBV6-6 to TRBJ1-2, with no clear D. Trimming stripped 10 bases from V and 0 bases from J, with 12 bases between. CDR1 MNHNY and CDR2 SVGAGI come from the germline V gene (reference sequence). The CDR3 is 13 amino acids. DNA of the CDR3: TGTGCCACGACGACGGAGTCTAACTATGGCTACACCTTC. This codes for CATTTESNYGYTF.

In its sample, this clonotype was seen a few times. The CDR3 reads CASSLKGVETQYF. The DNA for the CDR3 is TGTGCCAGCAGTTTAAAAGGTGTGGAGACCCAGTACTTC. V and J are TRBV12-3 or TRBV12-4 and TRBJ2-5; no clear D. The V and J ends lost 2 bases and 5 bases respectively, with 9 bases between them. CDR3 length: 13 residues.

There are a few counts of this clonotype. The gene calls are TRBV4-3 and TRBJ2-1, with a weak D call TRBD1 (5 bases). The CDR3 covers 13 residues. V was pared by 4 bases and J by 7 bases, with 11 bases between. Germline CDR1 is LGHNA and CDR2 is YSLEER. The CDR3 DNA is TGCGCCAGCAGCCCAGGGTTTGGGAATGAGCAGTTCTTC. Translation gives CASSPGFGNEQFF.

This clonotype was seen ten or more times. The genes are TRBV5-1 and TRBJ1-5, with D perhaps matching TRBD1 (5 bases). The CDR3 has 12 residues. The germline V gene encodes CDR1 SGHRS and CDR2 YFSETQ. With 0 bases removed from V and 7 bases from J, the gap between germline ends came to 5 bases. For the CDR3, the DNA is TGCGCCAGCAGCTTGGAGGGGCAGCCCCAGCATTTT. Residues: CASSLEGQPQHF.

This clonotype was detected many times. This chain joins TRBV12-3 or TRBV12-4 and TRBJ2-1; D call uncertain. The CDR3 runs 11 residues. The V gene lost 5 bases and the J gene lost 2 bases, with 1 base spanning the gap. The CDR3: CASSTYNEQFF. The CDR3 DNA reads TGTGCCAGCAGTACCTACAATGAGCAGTTCTTC.

The chain joins TRBV5-1 to TRBJ1-6; 7 nucleotides align to TRBD1. Unmatched junction bases numbered 9, after V lost 4 bases and J lost 8 bases. The CDR3 has 15 residues. Germline-derived CDR1 and CDR2 are SGHRS and YFSETQ. This CDR3 reads CASSAGAQGDSPLHF. The CDR3 nucleotides are TGCGCCAGCAGCGCCGGGGCCCAGGGGGATTCACCCCTCCACTTT.

This clonotype was observed a handful of times. The chain joins TRBV28 to TRBJ2-2; D may match TRBD1 or TRBD2 (5 bases each). The V end lost 8 bases, the J end lost 9 bases, and 10 bases lay between the germline ends. The germline V gene encodes CDR1 MDHEN and CDR2 SYDVKM. The CDR3 has 11 residues. In nucleotides, the CDR3 is TGTGCCAGCGGGACCCGCCGGGAGCTGTTTTTT. The encoded protein is CASGTRRELFF.

The chain carries TRBV6-1 and TRBJ2-5; D perhaps matches TRBD1 (6 bases). Germline V CDR1 and CDR2: MNHNS, SASEGT. V lost 6 bases and J 0 bases, leaving 11 bases between the germline ends. The CDR3 is 14 amino acids. The CDR3 is CASRGDRYQETQYF. In nucleotides, the CDR3 is TGTGCCAGCAGGGGTGACAGGTACCAAGAGACCCAGTACTTC.

The table lists this clonotype with a few counts. The chain couples TRBV6-5 to TRBJ1-3; D is unclear. Germline values: CDR1 MNHEY, CDR2 SVGAGI. V shed 3 bases and J shed 4 bases, with 10 bases lying between them. The CDR3 runs 14 residues. CDR3: CASSYVGSGNTIYF. The CDR3 bases are TGTGCCAGCAGTTATGTCGGGTCCGGAAACACCATATATTTT.

This clonotype was seen only a few times. V is TRBV5-1 and J is TRBJ2-1; the match to TRBD2 covers 9 bases. The V gene's germline CDR1 is SGHRS and CDR2 YFSETQ. Germline trimming cut 5 bases from V and 9 bases from J; bases unmatched to any gene: 18. The CDR3 is made up of 17 amino acids. The CDR3 bases are TGCGCCAGCAGTCCGACTTTAGCGGGAGTATCGGGTAGTGAGCAGTTCTTC. Translating gives CASSPTLAGVSGSEQFF.

The CDR3 nucleotides read TGTGCCAGCAGCTATTCCGTGGCGGGGGGCACAGATACGCAGTATTTT. Translating it yields CASSYSVAGGTDTQYF. The chain carries TRBV7-2 and TRBJ2-3; 7 positions agree with TRBD2. The CDR3 has 16 amino acids. V lost 4 bases, J lost 1 base, and 8 bases stayed unmatched. Germline loops: CDR1 SGHTA, CDR2 FQGNSA.

CDR3 sequence: CASSSSDRFAQFF. The DNA for the CDR3 is TGTGCCAGCAGTTCATCGGACAGGTTTGCCCAGTTCTTC. This chain joins TRBV12-3 or TRBV12-4 and TRBJ2-1, with TRBD1 identical over 7 bases. With V trimmed by 4 bases and J by 13 bases, 10 bases remained unmatched. This CDR3 spans 13 amino acids.

This chain uses TRBV20-1 with TRBJ2-7; TRBD1 aligns across 8 bases. Losses at the gene ends were 3 bases for V and 3 bases for J; bases not matched to a gene: 13. Per the germline V gene, CDR1 is DFQATT and CDR2 is SNEGSKA (reference sequence). The CDR3 length is 16 residues. The CDR3, as DNA: TGCAGTGCTAGGACTGGACAGGGTAGATTTCACTACGAGCAGTACTTC. Translated, it gives CSARTGQGRFHYEQYF.

CDR3 protein: CSARAWDRRGNTIYF. As DNA, the CDR3 is TGCAGTGCTAGGGCCTGGGACAGGCGTGGAAACACCATATATTTT. The rearrangement uses TRBV20-1 and TRBJ1-3, with 8 nucleotides matching TRBD1. Germline assignment: CDR1 DFQATT and CDR2 SNEGSKA (reference sequence). This CDR3 is built from 15 residues. The V and J ends lost 3 bases and 3 bases, in that order; junction bases with no gene match: 7.

This chain links TRBV10-3 with TRBJ1-4, with a tentative D call TRBD1 (6 bases). V lost 6 bases, J lost 7 bases, and 15 bases lay in between. The CDR3 length is 14 residues. The germline V gene has CDR1 ENHRY and CDR2 SYGVKD. The CDR3 DNA reads TGTGCCATCAGCGGGGGGGGCGAGTCTGAAAAACTGTTTTTT. Amino acids: CAISGGGESEKLFF.